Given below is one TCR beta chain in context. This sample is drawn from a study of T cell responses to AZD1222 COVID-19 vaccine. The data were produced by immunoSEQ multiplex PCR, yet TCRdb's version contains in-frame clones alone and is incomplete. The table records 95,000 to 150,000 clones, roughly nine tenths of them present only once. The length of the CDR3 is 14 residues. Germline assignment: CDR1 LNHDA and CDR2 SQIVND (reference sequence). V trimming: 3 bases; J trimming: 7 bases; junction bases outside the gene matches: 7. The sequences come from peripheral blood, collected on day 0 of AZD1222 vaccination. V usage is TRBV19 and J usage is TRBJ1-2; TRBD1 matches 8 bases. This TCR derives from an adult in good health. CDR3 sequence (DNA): TGTGCCAGTAGTATTCAGGGGGCTGGTGGTGGCTACACCTTC. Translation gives CASSIQGAGGGYTF. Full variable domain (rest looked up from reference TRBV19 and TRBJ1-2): DGGITQSPKYLFRKEGQNVTLSCEQNLNHDAMYWYRQDPGQGLRLIYYSQIVNDFQKGDIAEGYSVSREKKESFPLTVTSAQKNPTAFYLCASSIQGAGGGYTFGSGTRLTVV.